The 4 T cell receptor beta chains presented below share a single source sample, sequenced in a study of T cells expressing NK-cell markers. One entry per CDR3 protein, without DNA, is what TCRdb gives after re-calling the 5' RACE reads. This sample's table has 450,000 to 600,000 distinct CDR3 sequences. Sequencing was done on a sample of blood T cells: a sorted CD56 or NKG2C T cell subset, CD4+ or CD8+ T cells, or bulk PBMC T cells (not recorded which). All receptors derive from a man aged 18 to 35 in good health.

J is TRBJ2-1 and V is TRBV24-1; absent DNA, TCRdb's TRBD2 call cannot be checked. This CDR3 has 18 residues. The germline gives CDR1 KGHDR, CDR2 SFDVKD. CDR3 sequence reads: CATSDRGLAGGSYNEQFF.

V gene TRBV4-3 combines with J gene TRBJ2-3; TCRdb picks TRBD1, but there is no DNA to check that call. Per the germline V gene, CDR1 is LGHNA and CDR2 is YSLEER. The CDR3 totals 16 residues. The CDR3 reads CASSHRPGQSTDTQYF.

CDR3 in amino acids: CAISRASGTGELFF. The chain is built from TRBV10-3 and TRBJ2-2; the D call from TCRdb, TRBD2, cannot be confirmed without DNA. Per germline, CDR1 ENHRY and CDR2 SYGVKD. CDR3 length equals 14 residues.

The rearrangement uses TRBV4-2 and TRBJ1-1. The CDR3 runs 14 residues. Looked up from germline, CDR1 is LGHNA and CDR2 is YNFKEQ. The CDR3 reads CASSRPALDTEAFF.